A single T cell receptor beta chain is shown here with its context. CD8+ and CD4+ T cells taken from blood had their TCR beta sequenced. In contrast to the negatively isolated CD8+ and CD4+ T cells, TEMRA cells were FACS-enriched. J lost 4 bases, V lost 0 bases, and 11 bases had no gene match. In germline, CDR1 is DFQATT, CDR2 SNEGSKA (reference sequence). The CDR3 covers 16 residues. The data were taken from a study of CD8 T cells in Susac syndrome. Random hexamers were used to reverse transcribe the RNA input (about 0.5 to 1 ug). Amplification of TCR beta CDR3 across 54 Vbeta and 13 Jbeta was performed with immunoSEQ multiplex PCR. TCRdb fed the immunoSEQ multiplex PCR reads into MiXCR, producing one record per CDR3 protein. Among 200,000 to 250,000 distinct CDR3 sequences, 90% to 95% were seen once, and the ten largest hold approximately 0.13%.

The chain joins TRBV20-1 to TRBJ2-5; 7 bases are a match to TRBD2. The material sequenced was CD8+ T cells from PBMCs. The sequence came from a human donor with multiple sclerosis. The CDR3 DNA follows: TGCAGTGCTAGAGATCTCGACCAGCGGGGCCGAGAGACCCAGTACTTC. Protein sequence: CSARDLDQRGRETQYF.